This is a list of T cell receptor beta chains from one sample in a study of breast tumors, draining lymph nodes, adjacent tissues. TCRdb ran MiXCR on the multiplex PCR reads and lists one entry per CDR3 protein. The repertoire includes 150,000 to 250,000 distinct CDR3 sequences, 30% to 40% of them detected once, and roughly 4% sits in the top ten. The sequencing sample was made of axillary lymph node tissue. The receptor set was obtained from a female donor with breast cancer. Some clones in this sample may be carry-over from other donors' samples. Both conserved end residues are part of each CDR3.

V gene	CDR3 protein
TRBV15	CATSRDEGSYEQYF
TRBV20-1	CSARDAGQGSSQETQYF
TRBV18	CASSKGQGGNQPQHF
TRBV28	CASTGTSGKHEQYF
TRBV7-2	CASSSDGSYNEQFF
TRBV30	CAWRPGQEITGELFF
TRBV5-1	CASSHNTGELFF
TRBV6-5	CASSPVAHQPQHF
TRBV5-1	CASSHGTVLGNTIYF
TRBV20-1	CSARGGGGGYTF
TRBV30	CACTSGGPRGELFF
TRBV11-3	CASIGQVILPGELFF
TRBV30	CAWSVQGAGNQPQHF
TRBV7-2	CASSPGTGDGNTIYF
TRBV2	CASSLGTRTDTQYF
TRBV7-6	CASSLEAGETQYF
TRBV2	CASSEWGTATGELFF
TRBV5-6	CASSSTSGTSYEQYF
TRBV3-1	CASSPEIRQGARGYTF
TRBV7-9	CAGSPDSLEAFF
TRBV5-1	CASSLADRSTYEQYF
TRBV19	CASSTQGQTGNEKLFF
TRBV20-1	CSAGLAGDFTDTQYF
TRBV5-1	CASSLGPSGGTYEQYF
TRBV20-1	CSARLAGGGGTGELFF
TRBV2	CASSVESGAGELFF
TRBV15	CATSRDYGQPQHF
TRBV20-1	CSAHRQGGIYGYTF
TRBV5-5	CASSAREALGYNEQFF
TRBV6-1	CVSSEARLANTGELFF
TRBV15	CATSRGTSRYEKLFF
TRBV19	CASSIIGGREFF
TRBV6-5	CASSLRDRAGHGYTF
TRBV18	CASSQTAQETQYF
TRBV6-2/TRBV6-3	CASRPPGQQNNEQFF
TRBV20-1	CSARDHYGQLNTEAFF
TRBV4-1	CASSQGGRTEAFF
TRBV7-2	CASSPPLAGGLRTNNEQFF
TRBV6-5	CASSHSTPGSEQYF